This T cell receptor (beta chain) appears in the sequencing data of a study of cytomegalovirus exposure and HLA in healthy donors. Only in-frame clones appear in the TCRdb table, and some are missing; sequencing was by immunoSEQ multiplex PCR. The table records a few hundred thousand clones, around 88% of them present only once. Remarks on this clone: The antigen remains unidentified.

Study results and limitations: First-cohort TCR clusters tended to co-occur in the 120 or so validation repertoires, a later analysis found.

This CDR3 is 16 amino acids long. Per the germline V gene, CDR1 is SEHNR and CDR2 is FQNEAQ (reference sequence). The junction had 5 bases not matched to a gene; V was cut back by 5 bases and J by 4 bases. Sequenced input: PBMCs. V and J are TRBV7-9 and TRBJ2-1, with 13 bases lining up with TRBD2. The sequence came from a woman aged 18-29 years in good health and CMV-seronegative. DNA for the CDR3: TGTGCCAGCAGCGCTAGACTAGCGGGAGGTTACAATGAGCAGTTCTTC. The encoded protein is CASSARLAGGYNEQFF.